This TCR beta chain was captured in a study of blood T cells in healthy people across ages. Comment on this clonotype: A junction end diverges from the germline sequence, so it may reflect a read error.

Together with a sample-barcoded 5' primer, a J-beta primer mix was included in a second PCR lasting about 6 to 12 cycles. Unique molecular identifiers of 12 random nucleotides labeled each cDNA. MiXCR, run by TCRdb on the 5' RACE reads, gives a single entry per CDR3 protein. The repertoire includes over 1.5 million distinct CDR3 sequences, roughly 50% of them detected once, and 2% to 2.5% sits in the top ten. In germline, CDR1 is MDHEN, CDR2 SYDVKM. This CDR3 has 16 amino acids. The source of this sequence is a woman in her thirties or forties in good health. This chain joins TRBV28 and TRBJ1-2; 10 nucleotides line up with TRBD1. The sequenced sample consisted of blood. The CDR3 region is CASSYGDRGRSYGYTF. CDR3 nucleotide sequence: TGTGCCAGCAGTTACGGGGACAGGGGAAGGAGCTATGGTTACACCTTC.